These T cell receptor beta chains were read from a single sample in a study of cytomegalovirus exposure and HLA in healthy donors. Libraries were prepared by immunoSEQ multiplex PCR; TCRdb keeps only in-frame clonotypes and omits some of them. The sample yields some 110,000 clones, 82% seen once. Sequencing was done on a sample of PBMCs. These receptors came from a man in his thirties or forties in good health and CMV-seropositive. Both conserved end residues are part of each CDR3. D genes are given only for firm matches. The size of a clone is reported for some rows only, either as once, few or many, or as a class for expanded clones.

abundance: .
j_gene: TRBJ1-2
v_gene: TRBV10-3
d_gene: .
CDR3aa: CAIRNRDIGYGYTF
CDR3nt: TGTGCCATCAGGAACAGGGACATCGGCTATGGCTACACCTTC

abundance: .
j_gene: TRBJ2-3
v_gene: TRBV28
d_gene: TRBD1
CDR3aa: CASSPRTGASTDTQYF
CDR3nt: TGTGCCAGCAGTCCCCGAACAGGGGCTAGCACAGATACGCAGTATTTT

abundance: .
j_gene: TRBJ1-1
v_gene: TRBV6-1
d_gene: .
CDR3aa: CASNLDTQNTEAFF
CDR3nt: TGTGCCAGCAACCTCGACACTCAGAACACTGAAGCTTTCTTT

abundance: .
j_gene: TRBJ2-1
v_gene: TRBV30
d_gene: TRBD2
CDR3aa: CAWSVGGGAYNEQFF
CDR3nt: TGTGCCTGGAGTGTAGGCGGGGGGGCCTACAATGAGCAGTTCTTC

abundance: .
j_gene: TRBJ2-3
v_gene: TRBV30
d_gene: TRBD1
CDR3aa: CAWSVGTGKTDTQYF
CDR3nt: TGTGCCTGGAGTGTCGGGACAGGGAAAACAGATACGCAGTATTTT

abundance: once
j_gene: TRBJ2-3
v_gene: TRBV5-1
d_gene: TRBD2
CDR3aa: CASSLGLAGYDTQYF
CDR3nt: TGCGCCAGCAGCTTGGGACTAGCGGGGTATGATACGCAGTATTTT

abundance: .
j_gene: TRBJ1-4
v_gene: TRBV6-1
d_gene: TRBD1
CDR3aa: CASRFTGDTNEKLFF
CDR3nt: TGTGCCAGCAGATTTACAGGGGACACTAATGAAAAACTGTTTTTT

abundance: .
j_gene: TRBJ1-4
v_gene: TRBV2
d_gene: .
CDR3aa: CASTKGELNNEKLFF
CDR3nt: TGTGCCAGCACTAAAGGGGAACTCAATAATGAAAAACTGTTTTTT

abundance: .
j_gene: TRBJ2-7
v_gene: TRBV11-2
d_gene: TRBD1
CDR3aa: CASSRTRTGVYEQYF
CDR3nt: TGTGCCAGCAGCCGTACCCGGACAGGGGTCTACGAGCAGTACTTC

abundance: .
j_gene: TRBJ1-3
v_gene: TRBV6-1
d_gene: .
CDR3aa: CASSLDSSSGNTIYF
CDR3nt: TGTGCCAGCAGTTTGGACTCGAGCTCTGGAAACACCATATATTTT

abundance: .
j_gene: TRBJ1-1
v_gene: TRBV5-1
d_gene: .
CDR3aa: CASSLDQNTEAFF
CDR3nt: TGCGCCAGCAGCTTGGATCAGAACACTGAAGCTTTCTTT

abundance: once
j_gene: TRBJ2-3
v_gene: TRBV18
d_gene: .
CDR3aa: CASSPASTDTQYF
CDR3nt: TGTGCCAGCTCACCCGCGAGCACAGATACGCAGTATTTT

abundance: .
j_gene: TRBJ2-5
v_gene: TRBV9
d_gene: .
CDR3aa: CASSQTPGGETQYF
CDR3nt: TGTGCCAGCAGCCAGACCCCCGGAGGGGAGACCCAGTACTTC

abundance: .
j_gene: TRBJ2-1
v_gene: TRBV30
d_gene: TRBD2
CDR3aa: CAWSVGREGTVGQFF
CDR3nt: TGTGCCTGGAGTGTAGGTCGGGAGGGTACGGTTGGGCAGTTCTTC

abundance: .
j_gene: TRBJ2-3
v_gene: TRBV30
d_gene: TRBD2
CDR3aa: CAWSPTSGGTDTQYF
CDR3nt: TGTGCCTGGAGTCCTACTAGCGGGGGCACAGATACGCAGTATTTT

abundance: .
j_gene: TRBJ2-1
v_gene: TRBV5-1
d_gene: TRBD2
CDR3aa: CASSLEVAGGRRYEQFF
CDR3nt: TGCGCCAGCAGCTTGGAGGTGGCGGGAGGTAGACGATATGAGCAGTTCTTC

abundance: .
j_gene: TRBJ2-2
v_gene: TRBV5-1
d_gene: .
CDR3aa: CASSLRAEGTGELFF
CDR3nt: TGCGCCAGCAGCTTACGAGCGGAAGGGACCGGGGAGCTGTTTTTT

abundance: .
j_gene: TRBJ1-1
v_gene: TRBV28
d_gene: .
CDR3aa: CASSSFLTDFSFTEAFF
CDR3nt: TGTGCCAGCAGTTCCTTTCTGACAGATTTCTCGTTCACTGAAGCTTTCTTT

abundance: .
j_gene: TRBJ2-1
v_gene: TRBV11-2
d_gene: TRBD2
CDR3aa: CASSLESGLASEQFF
CDR3nt: TGTGCCAGCAGCTTAGAATCCGGACTAGCCAGTGAGCAGTTCTTC

abundance: .
j_gene: TRBJ2-7
v_gene: TRBV6-1
d_gene: TRBD1
CDR3aa: CASRNRQGRVYEQYF
CDR3nt: TGTGCCAGCAGAAATCGACAGGGAAGAGTCTACGAGCAGTACTTC

abundance: once
j_gene: TRBJ1-2
v_gene: TRBV28
d_gene: TRBD1
CDR3aa: CASSLGTGGDGYTF
CDR3nt: TGTGCCAGCAGTTTAGGGACAGGGGGAGATGGCTACACCTTC

abundance: .
j_gene: TRBJ2-5
v_gene: TRBV11-3
d_gene: TRBD1
CDR3aa: CASSLRQGAETQYF
CDR3nt: TGTGCCAGCAGCTTACGACAGGGGGCGGAGACCCAGTACTTC

abundance: .
j_gene: TRBJ1-1
v_gene: TRBV7-8
d_gene: .
CDR3aa: CASSRQPGEFGFF
CDR3nt: TGTGCCAGCAGCAGACAGCCAGGGGAGTTTGGTTTCTTT

abundance: .
j_gene: TRBJ1-2
v_gene: TRBV4-1
d_gene: .
CDR3aa: CASSQWNSPNYGYTF
CDR3nt: TGCGCCAGCAGCCAGTGGAACAGCCCTAACTATGGCTACACCTTC

abundance: .
j_gene: TRBJ1-2
v_gene: TRBV18
d_gene: .
CDR3aa: CASSEGVGPGYTF
CDR3nt: TGTGCCAGCTCAGAGGGGGTAGGACCTGGCTACACCTTC

abundance: .
j_gene: TRBJ2-3
v_gene: TRBV14
d_gene: .
CDR3aa: CASSRSRDTQYF
CDR3nt: TGTGCCAGCAGCCGTTCTCGAGATACGCAGTATTTT

abundance: once
j_gene: TRBJ1-2
v_gene: TRBV5-1
d_gene: .
CDR3aa: CASSLQTVANYGYTF
CDR3nt: TGCGCCAGCAGCTTGCAGACAGTAGCTAACTATGGCTACACCTTC

abundance: .
j_gene: TRBJ2-5
v_gene: TRBV2
d_gene: .
CDR3aa: CASREYEGGETQYF
CDR3nt: TGTGCCAGCAGGGAATACGAGGGTGGAGAGACCCAGTACTTC

abundance: .
j_gene: TRBJ2-2
v_gene: TRBV11-1
d_gene: .
CDR3aa: CASSRRVLTGELFF
CDR3nt: TGTGCCAGCAGTCGCCGGGTCCTCACCGGGGAGCTGTTTTTT

abundance: .
j_gene: TRBJ2-1
v_gene: TRBV4-1
d_gene: TRBD2
CDR3aa: CASSRLWGGSQNEQFF
CDR3nt: TGCGCCAGCAGCCGGCTATGGGGGGGAAGCCAAAATGAGCAGTTCTTC

abundance: .
j_gene: TRBJ1-3
v_gene: TRBV9
d_gene: .
CDR3aa: CASSVIQESHTIYF
CDR3nt: TGTGCCAGCAGCGTGATACAGGAGAGCCACACCATATATTTT

abundance: .
j_gene: TRBJ2-7
v_gene: TRBV9
d_gene: TRBD1
CDR3aa: CASSRDRDYEQYF
CDR3nt: TGTGCCAGCAGCCGCGACAGGGACTACGAGCAGTACTTC

abundance: .
j_gene: TRBJ1-1
v_gene: TRBV4-1
d_gene: TRBD1
CDR3aa: CASSPRQGGDTEAFF
CDR3nt: TGCGCCAGCAGCCCACGACAGGGGGGCGACACTGAAGCTTTCTTT

abundance: .
j_gene: TRBJ2-1
v_gene: TRBV5-4
d_gene: TRBD2
CDR3aa: CASSTQAGADNEQFF
CDR3nt: TGTGCCAGCAGCACCCAAGCGGGAGCGGATAATGAGCAGTTCTTC

abundance: .
j_gene: TRBJ2-5
v_gene: TRBV27
d_gene: TRBD2
CDR3aa: CASSSPSSGRRETQYF
CDR3nt: TGTGCCAGCAGCTCTCCGTCTAGCGGGAGACGAGAGACCCAGTACTTC

abundance: .
j_gene: TRBJ1-2
v_gene: TRBV7-9
d_gene: .
CDR3aa: CASSAQGPRGYTF
CDR3nt: TGTGCCAGCAGCGCCCAGGGTCCCCGGGGCTACACCTTC

abundance: .
j_gene: TRBJ1-6
v_gene: TRBV9
d_gene: TRBD1
CDR3aa: CASSVRGSSNSPLHF
CDR3nt: TGTGCCAGCAGCGTCAGGGGGTCAAGTAATTCACCCCTCCACTTT

abundance: .
j_gene: TRBJ2-2
v_gene: TRBV5-4
d_gene: TRBD2
CDR3aa: CASSLGAGGGTGELFF
CDR3nt: TGTGCCAGCAGCTTGGGAGCGGGAGGAGGCACCGGGGAGCTGTTTTTT

abundance: .
j_gene: TRBJ2-2
v_gene: TRBV28
d_gene: .
CDR3aa: CASTRRTGELFF
CDR3nt: TGTGCCAGCACTAGGCGGACCGGGGAGCTGTTTTTT

abundance: .
j_gene: TRBJ2-3
v_gene: TRBV5-4
d_gene: TRBD2
CDR3aa: CASSTGTSGGAPVSQYF
CDR3nt: TGTGCCAGCAGCACCGGGACTAGCGGGGGGGCCCCAGTCTCGCAGTATTTT

abundance: .
j_gene: TRBJ2-1
v_gene: TRBV11-2
d_gene: TRBD1
CDR3aa: CASSSGQGYEQFF
CDR3nt: TGTGCCAGCAGCTCCGGACAGGGCTATGAGCAGTTCTTC

abundance: .
j_gene: TRBJ1-2
v_gene: TRBV7-9
d_gene: TRBD1
CDR3aa: CASSPRTGRNYGYTF
CDR3nt: TGTGCCAGCAGCCCACGGACAGGGCGCAACTATGGCTACACCTTC

abundance: .
j_gene: TRBJ2-3
v_gene: TRBV7-9
d_gene: .
CDR3aa: CASSLVGSDTQYF
CDR3nt: TGTGCCAGCAGCTTAGTGGGCTCAGATACGCAGTATTTT

abundance: .
j_gene: TRBJ2-3
v_gene: TRBV7-9
d_gene: TRBD2
CDR3aa: CASSPLSGRAVDTQYF
CDR3nt: TGTGCCAGCAGCCCCCTTAGCGGGAGGGCCGTGGATACGCAGTATTTT

abundance: .
j_gene: TRBJ1-2
v_gene: TRBV2
d_gene: TRBD1
CDR3aa: CASQDRVVGYTF
CDR3nt: TGTGCCAGCCAGGACAGGGTTGTTGGCTACACCTTC

abundance: .
j_gene: TRBJ2-3
v_gene: TRBV30
d_gene: TRBD2
CDR3aa: CAWRYGLAGVDTQYF
CDR3nt: TGTGCCTGGAGATACGGACTAGCGGGAGTGGATACGCAGTATTTT

abundance: .
j_gene: TRBJ1-1
v_gene: TRBV15
d_gene: .
CDR3aa: CATKRQGLSEAFF
CDR3nt: TGTGCCACTAAGAGGCAGGGGTTGTCTGAAGCTTTCTTT

abundance: .
j_gene: TRBJ1-1
v_gene: TRBV7-9
d_gene: TRBD1
CDR3aa: CASSKSKGQGGNTEAFF
CDR3nt: TGTGCCAGCAGCAAGTCTAAGGGACAGGGAGGCAACACTGAAGCTTTCTTT

abundance: few
j_gene: TRBJ2-5
v_gene: TRBV19
d_gene: .
CDR3aa: CASSIQYGTQYF
CDR3nt: TGTGCCAGTAGTATACAATACGGGACCCAGTACTTC

abundance: .
j_gene: TRBJ1-4
v_gene: TRBV6-6
d_gene: .
CDR3aa: CASSYTGVREKLFF
CDR3nt: TGTGCCAGCAGTTACACGGGGGTTCGTGAAAAACTGTTTTTT

abundance: .
j_gene: TRBJ1-1
v_gene: TRBV10-3
d_gene: .
CDR3aa: CAIRGAGGRTEAFF
CDR3nt: TGTGCCATCAGAGGGGCGGGGGGGCGGACTGAAGCTTTCTTT

abundance: .
j_gene: TRBJ1-2
v_gene: TRBV4-2
d_gene: TRBD1
CDR3aa: CASSQPDRASNYGYTF
CDR3nt: TGTGCCAGCAGCCAACCCGACAGGGCCTCTAACTATGGCTACACCTTC

abundance: once
j_gene: TRBJ1-1
v_gene: TRBV27
d_gene: .
CDR3aa: CASSFQANTEAFF
CDR3nt: TGTGCCAGCAGTTTCCAGGCGAACACTGAAGCTTTCTTT

abundance: few
j_gene: TRBJ2-1
v_gene: TRBV5-1
d_gene: TRBD2
CDR3aa: CASGFGWRGGMGEQFF
CDR3nt: TGCGCCAGCGGTTTTGGATGGCGGGGGGGTATGGGTGAGCAGTTCTTC

abundance: .
j_gene: TRBJ1-1
v_gene: TRBV30
d_gene: .
CDR3aa: CAWSVDKHTEAFF
CDR3nt: TGTGCCTGGAGTGTGGACAAACACACTGAAGCTTTCTTT

abundance: .
j_gene: TRBJ1-3
v_gene: TRBV14
d_gene: .
CDR3aa: CASSPSYGRNTIYF
CDR3nt: TGTGCCAGCAGCCCGAGTTATGGTCGGAACACCATATATTTT

abundance: once
j_gene: TRBJ1-6
v_gene: TRBV2
d_gene: .
CDR3aa: CASRDEPWPSLLNSPLHF
CDR3nt: TGTGCCAGCCGGGATGAGCCTTGGCCGAGCCTCCTTAATTCACCCCTCCACTTT

abundance: .
j_gene: TRBJ2-1
v_gene: TRBV6-1
d_gene: TRBD1
CDR3aa: CALRTGIYNEQFF
CDR3nt: TGTGCCCTACGGACAGGGATCTACAATGAGCAGTTCTTC

abundance: .
j_gene: TRBJ2-3
v_gene: TRBV6-4
d_gene: TRBD2
CDR3aa: CASSGLAGPDTQYF
CDR3nt: TGTGCCAGCAGTGGACTAGCGGGACCAGATACGCAGTATTTT